Each of the 7 T cell receptor beta chains below was sequenced from the same sample in a study of T cells after yellow fever vaccination. TCRdb fed the 5' RACE reads into MiXCR, producing one record per CDR3 protein. In the table there are roughly 500,000 distinct CDR3 sequences, about 19% of which are singletons. The specimen comprised PBMCs, sampled 15 days after the yellow fever booster vaccination. Receptor source: a man younger than 45 who received the YFV17D yellow fever vaccine.

J is TRBJ1-5 and V is TRBV28; D remains ambiguous. Germline assignment: CDR1 MDHEN and CDR2 SYDVKM. Trimming removed 3 bases at V and 7 bases at J, with 7 bases between. The CDR3 has 12 amino acids. This chain's CDR3 is CASSLPRQPQHF. CDR3 in DNA: TGTGCCAGCAGTTTGCCCCGACAGCCCCAGCATTTT.

The V gene is TRBV4-3, the J gene TRBJ2-2; D is unclear. CDR3 length: 12 amino acids. The germline gives CDR1 LGHNA, CDR2 YSLEER. V shed 1 base and J shed 8 bases, with 5 bases lying between them. This CDR3 is CASSQVRGELFF. CDR3 nucleotide sequence: TGCGCCAGCAGCCAAGTCAGGGGGGAGCTGTTTTTT.

In this sample, this clonotype turned up a few times. The chain employs TRBV20-1 and TRBJ2-3; unclear D gene. V lost 7 bases to trimming and J lost 3 bases, with 14 bases between them. This CDR3 has 13 amino acids. Germline-derived CDR1 and CDR2 are DFQATT and SNEGSKA (reference sequence). The CDR3 reads CSVRWAGTDTQYF. In nucleotides, the CDR3 is TGCAGTGTGAGGTGGGCCGGGACAGATACGCAGTATTTT.

The V gene is TRBV15, the J gene TRBJ2-1; D may be TRBD1 (5 bases). Looked up from germline, CDR1 is LNHNV and CDR2 is YYDKDF (reference sequence). Trimming took off 4 bases at V and 0 bases at J, with 13 bases between the two ends. The CDR3 is 16 residues long. The CDR3 loop reads CATSTLQVSSYNEQFF. The CDR3 DNA is TGTGCCACCAGCACGTTACAGGTCAGCTCCTACAATGAGCAGTTCTTC.

The chain combines TRBV18 with TRBJ2-5; D is unresolved. CDR1 is KGHSH, CDR2 LQKENI, per germline. Trimming cost V 5 bases and J 5 bases, with 9 bases left between them. The CDR3 is 12 residues long. In DNA, the CDR3 is TGTGCCAGCTCATATGCAGCGGAGACCCAGTACTTC. Its translation: CASSYAAETQYF.

The genes are TRBV12-3 or TRBV12-4 and TRBJ1-1; possible D gene TRBD1, 6 bases. The CDR3 runs to 14 residues. The V and J ends lost 5 bases and 5 bases respectively, with 15 bases between them. This CDR3 is CASSAGGRSTEAFF. As DNA, the CDR3 is TGTGCCAGCAGTGCGGGGGGCAGGAGTACTGAAGCTTTCTTT.

This chain uses TRBV5-1 with TRBJ2-7, with D perhaps matching TRBD2 (7 bases). This CDR3 contains 14 residues. Trimming took off 1 base at V and 5 bases at J, with 13 bases between the two ends. Germline assignment: CDR1 SGHRS and CDR2 YFSETQ. The CDR3 coding sequence is TGCGCCAGCAGCTTGAACCCGGGGGGCGACGAGCAGTACTTC. This gives the protein CASSLNPGGDEQYF.